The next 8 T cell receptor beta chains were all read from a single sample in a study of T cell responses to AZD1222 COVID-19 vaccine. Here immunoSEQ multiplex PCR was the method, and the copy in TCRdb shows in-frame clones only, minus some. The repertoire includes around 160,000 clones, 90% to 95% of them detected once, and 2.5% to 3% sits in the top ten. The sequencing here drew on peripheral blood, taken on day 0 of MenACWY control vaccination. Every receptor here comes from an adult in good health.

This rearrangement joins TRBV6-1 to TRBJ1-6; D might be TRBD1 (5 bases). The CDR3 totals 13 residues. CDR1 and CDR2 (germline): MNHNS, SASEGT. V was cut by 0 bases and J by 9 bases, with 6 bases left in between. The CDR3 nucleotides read TGTGCCAGCAGTGAAGCGGGGGGTTCACCCCTCCACTTT. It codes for CASSEAGGSPLHF.

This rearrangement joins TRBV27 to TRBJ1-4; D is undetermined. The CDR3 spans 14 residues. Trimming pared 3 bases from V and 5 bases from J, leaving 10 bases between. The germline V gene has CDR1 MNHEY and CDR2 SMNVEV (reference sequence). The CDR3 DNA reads TGTGCCAGCAGTTTGAAGGGTTTGAATGAAAAACTGTTTTTT. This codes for CASSLKGLNEKLFF.

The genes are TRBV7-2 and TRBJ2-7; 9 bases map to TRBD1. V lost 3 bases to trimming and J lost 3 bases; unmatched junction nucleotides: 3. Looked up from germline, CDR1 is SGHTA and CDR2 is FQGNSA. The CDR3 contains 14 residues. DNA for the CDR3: TGTGCCAGCAGCTTCGAGGGACAGGGCTACGAGCAGTACTTC. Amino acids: CASSFEGQGYEQYF.

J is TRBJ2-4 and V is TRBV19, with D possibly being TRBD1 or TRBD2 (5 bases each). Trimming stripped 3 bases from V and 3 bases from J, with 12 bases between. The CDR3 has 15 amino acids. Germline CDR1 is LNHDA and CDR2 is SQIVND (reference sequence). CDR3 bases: TGTGCCAGTAGTATTCCGGGGACCCTCAAAAACATTCAGTACTTC. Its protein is CASSIPGTLKNIQYF.

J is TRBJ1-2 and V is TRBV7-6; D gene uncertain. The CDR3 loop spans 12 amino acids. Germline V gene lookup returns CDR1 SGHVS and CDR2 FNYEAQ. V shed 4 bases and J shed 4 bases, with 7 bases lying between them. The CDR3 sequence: CASSSYSYGYTF. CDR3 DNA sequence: TGTGCCAGCAGCTCTTACAGCTATGGCTACACCTTC.

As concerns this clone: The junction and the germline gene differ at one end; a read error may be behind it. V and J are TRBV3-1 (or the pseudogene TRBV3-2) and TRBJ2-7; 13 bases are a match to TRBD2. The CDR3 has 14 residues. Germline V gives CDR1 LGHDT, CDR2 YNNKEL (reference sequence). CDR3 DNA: TGTGCCACCAGCTGGACTAGCGGGAGCCACGAGCAGTACTTC. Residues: CATSWTSGSHEQYF.

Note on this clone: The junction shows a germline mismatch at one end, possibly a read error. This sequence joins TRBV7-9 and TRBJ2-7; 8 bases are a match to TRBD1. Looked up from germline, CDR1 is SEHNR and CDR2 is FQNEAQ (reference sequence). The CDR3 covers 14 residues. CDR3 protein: CASSQGGQDYGQYF. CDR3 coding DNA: TGTGCCAGCAGTCAAGGGGGACAGGACTACGGGCAGTACTTC.

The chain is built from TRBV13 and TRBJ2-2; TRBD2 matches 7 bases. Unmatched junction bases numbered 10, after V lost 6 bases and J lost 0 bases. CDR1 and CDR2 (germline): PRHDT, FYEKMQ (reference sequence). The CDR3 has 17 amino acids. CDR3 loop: CASRRAGLAANTGELFF. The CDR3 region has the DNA TGTGCCAGCAGACGAGCCGGGCTAGCGGCGAACACCGGGGAGCTGTTTTTT.